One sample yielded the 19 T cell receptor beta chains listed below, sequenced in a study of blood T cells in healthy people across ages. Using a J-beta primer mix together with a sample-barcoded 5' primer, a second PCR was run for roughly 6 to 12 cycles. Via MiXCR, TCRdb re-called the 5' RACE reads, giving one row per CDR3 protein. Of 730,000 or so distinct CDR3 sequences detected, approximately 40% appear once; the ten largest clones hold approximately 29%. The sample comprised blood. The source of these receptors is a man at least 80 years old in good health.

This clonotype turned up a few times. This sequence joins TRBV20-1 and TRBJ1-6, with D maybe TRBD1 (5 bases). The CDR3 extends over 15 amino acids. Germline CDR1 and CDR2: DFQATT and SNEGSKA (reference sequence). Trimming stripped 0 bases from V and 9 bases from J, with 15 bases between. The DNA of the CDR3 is TGCAGTGCTAGAGACACCGGGACTTTGGGTTCACCCCTCCACTTT. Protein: CSARDTGTLGSPLHF.

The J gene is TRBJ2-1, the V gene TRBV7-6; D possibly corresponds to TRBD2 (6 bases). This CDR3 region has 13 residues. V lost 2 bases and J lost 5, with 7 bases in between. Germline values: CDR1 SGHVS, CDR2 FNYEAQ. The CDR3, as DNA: TGTGCCAGCAGCTTACGGGAGAACAATGAGCAGTTCTTC. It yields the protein CASSLRENNEQFF.

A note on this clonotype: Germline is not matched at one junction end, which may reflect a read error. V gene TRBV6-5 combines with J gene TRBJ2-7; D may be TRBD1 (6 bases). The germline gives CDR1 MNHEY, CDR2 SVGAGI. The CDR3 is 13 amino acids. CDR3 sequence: CTSSQDRSYEQYF. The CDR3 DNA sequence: TGTACCAGCTCGCAGGACAGATCCTACGAGCAGTACTTC.

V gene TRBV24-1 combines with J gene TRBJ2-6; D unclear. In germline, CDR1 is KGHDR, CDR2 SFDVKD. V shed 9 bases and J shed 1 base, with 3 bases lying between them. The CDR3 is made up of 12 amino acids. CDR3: CATSSGANVLTF. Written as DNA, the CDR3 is TGTGCCACCTCTTCTGGGGCCAACGTCCTGACTTTC.

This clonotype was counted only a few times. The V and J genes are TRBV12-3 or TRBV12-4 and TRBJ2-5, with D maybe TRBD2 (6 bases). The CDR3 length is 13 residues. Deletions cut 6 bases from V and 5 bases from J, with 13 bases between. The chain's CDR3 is CASRPRESETQYF. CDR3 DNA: TGTGCCAGCAGGCCACGGGAGTCTGAGACCCAGTACTTC.

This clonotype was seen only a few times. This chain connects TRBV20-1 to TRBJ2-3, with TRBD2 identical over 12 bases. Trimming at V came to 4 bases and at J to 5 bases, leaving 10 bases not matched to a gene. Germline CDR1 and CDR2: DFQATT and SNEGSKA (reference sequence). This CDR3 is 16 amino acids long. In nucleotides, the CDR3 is TGCAGTGCTACCCTGGCTAGCGGGAGGGCCGAAGATACGCAGTATTTT. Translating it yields CSATLASGRAEDTQYF.

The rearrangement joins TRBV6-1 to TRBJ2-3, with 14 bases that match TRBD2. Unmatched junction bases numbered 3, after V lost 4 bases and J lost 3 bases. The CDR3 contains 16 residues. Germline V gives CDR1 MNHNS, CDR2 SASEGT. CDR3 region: CASSGRLAGGTDTQYF. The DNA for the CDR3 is TGTGCCAGCAGTGGACGACTAGCGGGGGGGACAGATACGCAGTATTTT.

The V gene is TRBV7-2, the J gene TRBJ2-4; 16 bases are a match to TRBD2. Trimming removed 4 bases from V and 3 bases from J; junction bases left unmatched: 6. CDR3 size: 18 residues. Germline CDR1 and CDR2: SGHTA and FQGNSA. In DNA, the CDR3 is TGTGCCAGCAGCTCCACCGGGACTAGCGGGGGGGGCAAAAACATTCAGTACTTC. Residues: CASSSTGTSGGGKNIQYF. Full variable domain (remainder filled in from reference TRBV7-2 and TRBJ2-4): GAGVSQSPSNKVTEKGKDVELRCDPISGHTALYWYRQSLGQGLEFLIYFQGNSAPDKSGLPSDRFSAERTGGSVSTLTIQRTQQEDSAVYLCASSSTGTSGGGKNIQYFGAGTRLSVL.

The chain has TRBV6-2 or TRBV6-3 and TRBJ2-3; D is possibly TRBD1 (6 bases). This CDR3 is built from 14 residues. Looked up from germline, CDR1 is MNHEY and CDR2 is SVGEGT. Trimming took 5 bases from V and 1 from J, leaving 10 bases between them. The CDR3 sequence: CASSNRQGTDTQYF. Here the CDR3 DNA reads TGTGCCAGCAGTAACCGACAGGGCACAGATACGCAGTATTTT.

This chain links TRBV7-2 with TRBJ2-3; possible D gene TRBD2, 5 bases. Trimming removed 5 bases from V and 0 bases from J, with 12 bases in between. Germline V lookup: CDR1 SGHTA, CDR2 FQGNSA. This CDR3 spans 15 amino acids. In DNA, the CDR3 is TGTGCCAGCAGCCCGGACTCTCCAAGCACAGATACGCAGTATTTT. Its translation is CASSPDSPSTDTQYF.

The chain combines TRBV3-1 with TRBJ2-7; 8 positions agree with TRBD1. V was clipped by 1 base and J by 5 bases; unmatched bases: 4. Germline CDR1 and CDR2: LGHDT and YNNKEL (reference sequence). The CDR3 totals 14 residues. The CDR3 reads CASSQATGVHEQYF. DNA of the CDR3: TGTGCCAGCAGCCAAGCGACAGGGGTCCACGAGCAGTACTTC.

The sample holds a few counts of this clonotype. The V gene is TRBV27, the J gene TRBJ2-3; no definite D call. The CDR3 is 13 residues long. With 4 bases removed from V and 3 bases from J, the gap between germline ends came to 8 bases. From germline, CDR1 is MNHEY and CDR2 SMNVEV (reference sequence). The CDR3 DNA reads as TGTGCCAGCAGTTCCTGGCGGACAGATACGCAGTATTTT. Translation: CASSSWRTDTQYF.

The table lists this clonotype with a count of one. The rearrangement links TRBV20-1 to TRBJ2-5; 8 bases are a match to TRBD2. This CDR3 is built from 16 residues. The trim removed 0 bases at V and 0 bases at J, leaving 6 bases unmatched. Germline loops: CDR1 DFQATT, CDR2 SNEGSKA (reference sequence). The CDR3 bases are TGCAGTGCTAGAGATCGGGGGGGAGGCGACCAAGAGACCCAGTACTTC. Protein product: CSARDRGGGDQETQYF.

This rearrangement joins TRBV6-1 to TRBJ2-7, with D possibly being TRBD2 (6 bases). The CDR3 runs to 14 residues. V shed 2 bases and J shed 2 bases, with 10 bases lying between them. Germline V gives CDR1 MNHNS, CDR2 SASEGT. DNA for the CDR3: TGTGCCAGCAGTGAACAGGGAGGACCCTACGAGCAGTACTTC. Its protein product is CASSEQGGPYEQYF.

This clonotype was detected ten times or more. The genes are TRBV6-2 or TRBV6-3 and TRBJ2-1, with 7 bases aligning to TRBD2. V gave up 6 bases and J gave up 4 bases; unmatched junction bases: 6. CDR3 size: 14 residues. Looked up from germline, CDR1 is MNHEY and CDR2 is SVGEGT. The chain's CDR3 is CASRVGGSYNEQFF. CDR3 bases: TGTGCCAGCAGGGTGGGAGGGTCATACAATGAGCAGTTCTTC.

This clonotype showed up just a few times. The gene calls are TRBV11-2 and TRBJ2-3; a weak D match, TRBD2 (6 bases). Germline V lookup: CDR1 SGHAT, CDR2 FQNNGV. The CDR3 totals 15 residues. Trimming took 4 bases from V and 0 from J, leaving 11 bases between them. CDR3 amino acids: CASSSPGTSTDTQYF. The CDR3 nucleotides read TGTGCCAGCAGCTCCCCCGGGACTAGCACAGATACGCAGTATTTT.

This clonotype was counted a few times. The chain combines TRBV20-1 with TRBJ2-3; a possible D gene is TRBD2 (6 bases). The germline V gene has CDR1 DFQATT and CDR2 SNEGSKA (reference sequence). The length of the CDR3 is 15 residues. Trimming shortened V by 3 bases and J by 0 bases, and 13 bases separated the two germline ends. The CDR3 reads CSASTSSASTDTQYF. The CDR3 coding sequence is TGCAGTGCTAGTACTAGCAGTGCTAGCACAGATACGCAGTATTTT.

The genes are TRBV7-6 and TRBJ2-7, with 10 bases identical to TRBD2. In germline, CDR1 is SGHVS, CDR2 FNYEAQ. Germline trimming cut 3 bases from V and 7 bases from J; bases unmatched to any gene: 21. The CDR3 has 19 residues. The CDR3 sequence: CASSFEESSGGPRTNEQYF. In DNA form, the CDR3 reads TGTGCCAGCAGCTTCGAGGAGTCTAGCGGGGGACCCAGAACCAATGAGCAGTACTTC.

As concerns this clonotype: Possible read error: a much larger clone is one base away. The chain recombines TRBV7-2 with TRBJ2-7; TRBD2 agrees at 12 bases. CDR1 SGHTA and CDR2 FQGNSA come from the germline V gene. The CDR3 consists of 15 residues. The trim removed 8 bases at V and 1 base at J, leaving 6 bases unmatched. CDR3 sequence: CASGTTSGGSYEQYF. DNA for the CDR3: TGTGCCAGCGGCACGACTAGCGGGGGATCCTACGAGCAGTACTTC.